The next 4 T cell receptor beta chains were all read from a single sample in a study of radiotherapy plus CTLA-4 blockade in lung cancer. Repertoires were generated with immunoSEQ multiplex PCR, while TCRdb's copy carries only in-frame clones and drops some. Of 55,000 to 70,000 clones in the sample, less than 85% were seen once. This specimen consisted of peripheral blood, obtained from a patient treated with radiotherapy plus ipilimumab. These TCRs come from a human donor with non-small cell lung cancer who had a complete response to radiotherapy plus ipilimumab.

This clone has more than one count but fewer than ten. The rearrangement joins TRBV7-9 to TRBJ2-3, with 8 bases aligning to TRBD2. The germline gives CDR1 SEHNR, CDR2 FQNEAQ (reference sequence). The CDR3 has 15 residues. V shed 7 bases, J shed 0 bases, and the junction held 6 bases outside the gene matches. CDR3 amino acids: CASTPGGASTDTQYF. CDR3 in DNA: TGTGCCAGCACCCCCGGGGGGGCCAGCACAGATACGCAGTATTTT.

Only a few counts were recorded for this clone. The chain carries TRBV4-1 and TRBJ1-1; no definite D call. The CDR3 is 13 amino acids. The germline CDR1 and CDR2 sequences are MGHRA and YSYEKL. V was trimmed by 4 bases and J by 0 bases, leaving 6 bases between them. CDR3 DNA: TGCGCCAGCAGCCTACAGATGAACACTGAAGCTTTCTTT. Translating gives CASSLQMNTEAFF.

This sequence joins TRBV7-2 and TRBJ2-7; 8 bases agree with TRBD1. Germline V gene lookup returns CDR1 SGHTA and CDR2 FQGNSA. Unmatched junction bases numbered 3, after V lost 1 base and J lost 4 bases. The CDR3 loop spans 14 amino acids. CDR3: CASSLDQGAYEQYV. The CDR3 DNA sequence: TGTGCCAGCAGCTTAGATCAGGGGGCTTACGAGCAGTACGTC.

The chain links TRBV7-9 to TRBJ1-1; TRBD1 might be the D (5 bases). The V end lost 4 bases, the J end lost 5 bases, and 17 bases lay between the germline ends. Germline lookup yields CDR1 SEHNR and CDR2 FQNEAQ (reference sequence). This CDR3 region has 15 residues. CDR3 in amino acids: CASSSRLTVGTEAFF. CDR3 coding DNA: TGTGCCAGCAGCTCCCGATTGACAGTGGGGACTGAAGCTTTCTTT.